The present T cell receptor beta chain was sequenced within a study of shared clonotypes between healthy human individuals. Study context: Donors were a couple of women and three men aged 18 to 49. Study findings and constraints: Generation of non-shared clonotypes was less probable than generation of clonotypes shared by all four donors.

About this clone: What it binds is not known. This specimen includes other DNA sequences encoding the same CDR3.

A CD45RA+ naive subset and a CD45RA-negative memory subset were split from CD4+ cells. This table comes from immunoSEQ multiplex PCR, and its TCRdb copy is limited to in-frame clones, with some not included. The sample has approximately 980,000 clones; around three quarters are singletons. Germline CDR1 MNHEY, CDR2 SMNVEV (reference sequence). There are 14 residues in the CDR3. Trimming removed 3 bases from V and 1 base from J, with 9 bases in between. The gene calls are TRBV27 and TRBJ1-1, with unresolved D. This clonotype originated in a man in his late teens or twenties in good health. Sequences were obtained from memory CD4+ T cells sorted from blood. The subset denotes: CD45RA-negative fraction. The DNA of the CDR3 is TGTGCCAGCAGTTTTAGGACGGGGAACACTGAAGCTTTCTTT. It is translated as CASSFRTGNTEAFF.